The clone carrying this T cell receptor (beta chain) has more than one count but fewer than ten. No antigen is known for it. These data originate in a study of response to subunit inactivated influenza vaccine. TCRdb analysed the RT-PCR reads with MiXCR anew, one entry per CDR3 protein. Of over 400,000 distinct CDR3 sequences listed, 10% to 11% are singletons. The CDR3 has 15 residues. Trimming took 3 bases from V and 6 from J; bases not matched to a gene: 11. General study results and limits: After each seasonal influenza vaccination, few new T cells are recruited, the authors suggested.

Source: PBMCs from blood, taken about 6 weeks after vaccination. The rearrangement links TRBV12-3 or TRBV12-4 to TRBJ2-7, with 7 bases identical to TRBD1. The TCR was taken from a man aged 50 to 60 who received an inactivated influenza vaccine. Here the CDR3 reads CASSFQVGGGGEQYF. CDR3 bases: TGTGCCAGCAGTTTTCAGGTAGGGGGCGGCGGCGAGCAGTACTTC.